The text below deals with one T cell receptor beta chain. Which antigen it targets is not known. Base-call qualities are not available, and no considerably larger clone is one nucleotide away. The cohort was made up of about 610 healthy bone marrow donors. All cohort members were sampled while nominally healthy, although unrecorded immune exposures were likely present. The donor tested CMV seropositive and was one of the 289 seropositive cohort members. A peripheral blood sample was collected from each donor, and TCR beta sequencing was performed on peripheral blood mononuclear cells. The Qiagen DNeasy Blood Extraction Kit was used to extract genomic DNA from the blood cell samples. The CDR3, cysteine through phenylalanine, is 14 amino acids long. Solely the CDR3 DNA is kept, with 42 bases framed from the first base. V lost 6 bases and J lost 4 bases, and the count of bases not matched to a germline gene is 12. CDR1 is given as SQVTM and CDR2 as ANQGSEA, both from the germline V gene.

The entry originates in a study of cytomegalovirus exposure and HLA in healthy donors (dated by TCRdb to the late 2010s). Some background on the complete study: An earlier analysis of roughly 500 of the donors reported approximately 260 Gb of sequence data and 117 million unique TCR beta sequences obtained from about 180 million T cells. Roughly 300 gigabases of sequencing data and 78 million or so unique TCR sequences were included in an early release covering several hundred HLA-typed donors. HLA typing included class I and class II loci at four-digit resolution. To decide whether each TCR beta V gene segment behaved as functional or pseudogenic, an earlier analysis of some 570 of the donors relied on high-throughput TCR beta sequencing. In addition to the first cohort of 666 subjects, a separate validation cohort of 120 different subjects was used. The later analysis used no new phenotypic data to find candidate immune exposures, relying instead on TCR beta sequences and their occurrence across donors. Alongside the repertoire data, information on donor age, sex, ethnicity and CMV serostatus was compiled. The T cell repertoires of 666 subjects were profiled by immunosequencing and related to cytomegalovirus serostatus. A later analysis re-analyzed previously published TCR beta repertoires from roughly 600 donors and added high-resolution HLA genotyping to study TCR occurrence patterns. Typing coverage differed by locus: A, B, C, DRB1 and DQB1 were typed in roughly 620-640 donors, DQA1 in 500 to 550, DPA1 in approximately 600, and DPB1 in about 450. The aim of the study was to test whether cataloging public T cell receptors could identify signatures of past pathogen exposure. On average, about 240,000 unique TCR beta nucleotide sequences were sequenced per donor among fewer than 500 genotyped donors of the cohort, with 15% to 20% of those sequences being non-productive. High-throughput TCR immunosequencing, statistical association of individual TCRs with disease status, and machine learning were combined to predict cytomegalovirus infection status. Every discovery cohort repertoire had been produced on one sequencing platform. Roughly 5 DR-DQ haplotypes were treated as single units for association and clustering because of strong linkage in the cohort. A later genetic analysis used genome-wide SNP genotypes for 398 of the 666 donors, treating that subset as a discovery cohort. The genetic ancestry cluster associated with self-reported Caucasian donors included around four fifths of the 350 to 500 genotyped donors. Points the paper makes about the study in general: Because some donors lacked HLA typing at each locus, the association tests relied only on the typed subset. According to a later analysis, most CMV-associated TCR beta chains appeared to be HLA-restricted, and the HLA associations seemed to be driven largely by CMV exposure. In a later genetic analysis, fewer N-insertions in productive TCRs were reported among donors in an Asian-associated ancestry cluster than the approximately 710-donor mean. A later analysis associated approximately 17,000 TCR beta sequences with specific HLA alleles at a false discovery rate of 0.05. The study gave a list of 150 to 200 TCR beta chains associated with cytomegalovirus. When HLA alleles, especially DR and DQ, strongly co-occurred, TCR associations were difficult to assign to individual alleles. According to a later analysis, parvovirus B19, influenza, CMV and Epstein-Barr virus appeared linked to several top co-occurrence clusters. The sequencing pipeline was judged likely to have produced a cluster of highly shared sequence variants as a technical artifact. A later analysis found that HLA-associated TCR beta chains were more clonally expanded and had lower generation probabilities than equally common non-associated chains. The authors suggested that the approach could potentially be extended to other disease states and immunological phenotypes. Because the 87-base-pair reads could not distinguish some IMGT-functional V segments, including TRBV6-2 and TRBV6-3, those segments were excluded. Most TCR sequences were seen in very few donors, while some public TCRs were found in many individuals. Because counts were too low, around 17 rarely observed V segments, including chromosome 9 orphons, were left out of the earlier analysis of a few hundred of the donors. In both the original and validation cohorts, the classifier was reported to diagnose cytomegalovirus status with high specificity and sensitivity. A few of the identified cytomegalovirus-associated TCR beta chains were confirmed in vitro to be specific for cytomegalovirus antigens. Presence/absence analyses assumed roughly uniform sequencing depth across donors, an assumption that may not hold. Correlated functional status among segregating V segments might be attributable to linkage disequilibrium, but an unknown experimental factor could not be ruled out. The only immune exposure information available for the cohort was CMV serostatus. V-gene and J-gene trimming of TCR beta chains was associated with a missense DCLRE1C variant in a later genetic analysis, and the association was replicated in an independent cohort. The cohort was sequenced for TCR beta chains only, and without alpha or paired-chain data the features that could be detected were limited. In a later analysis, TCR association rates were found to vary across HLA loci, with the most associated TCRs seen for DRB1 alleles and the fewest for HLA-C alleles. A further reported finding was that TCR beta sequences accurately predicted the HLA-A and HLA-B alleles for most subjects in the first cohort. An earlier analysis of approximately 570 of the donors showed that most TCR beta V segments appeared in productive rearrangements either about 87% or about 30% of the time, which broadly matched IMGT annotations.

The library was obtained by the immunoSEQ multiplex PCR assay. The multiplex PCR relied on a mix of 60 forward primers for TCR Vbeta segments and 13 reverse primers for TCR Jbeta segments. The CDR3 region of rearranged TCR beta genes was amplified from genomic DNA with a multiplex PCR assay. On the Illumina HiSeq System, the amplified TCR beta libraries were sequenced as 87-base-pair reads. As for how the authors treated the data: In a later analysis, tens of millions of unique TCR beta chains were counted across the roughly 700 repertoires, and around 10 million of these chains were shared by at least two donors. Raw reads were error-corrected and collapsed into unique sequences with a nearest-neighbor algorithm that merged closely related sequences to remove PCR and sequencing errors. CDR3 sequences were aligned to IMGT reference sequences to assign V, D and J gene segments. For a sequence to be retained, a match of at least six nucleotides to both a V gene segment and a J gene segment was required. Rearrangements were called productive when the CDR3 lacked stop codons and stayed in frame with V and J; all others were non-productive. Following IMGT convention, CDR3 was defined as the stretch from the second conserved V-encoded cysteine to the conserved J-encoded phenylalanine. The earlier analysis of about 590 of the donors excluded sequences that lacked an unambiguous match to a single V gene segment. An earlier analysis of approximately 590 of the donors classified V segments as functional when productive rearrangements were above 56.7% and as segregating when the standard deviation between donors was above 5%. A statistical classification framework was developed to diagnose cytomegalovirus status using the catalog of TCR beta chain sequences. V and J gene assignment, in a later analysis, came from comparing TCR nucleotide sequences with IMGT/GENE-DB human TR gene sequences. Using the TCRdist pipeline, a later analysis assigned CDR3 sequences along with most-parsimonious VDJ recombination scenarios. In a later analysis, each TCR beta chain was defined by its CDR3 amino acid sequence together with its V-gene family, and reads without a unique V-gene family were excluded. To address suspected cross-contamination and a sequencing artifact, a later analysis removed 592 highly shared, low-generation-probability nucleotide sequences. In a later analysis, a clonal expansion index was calculated for each public chain from normalized within-repertoire ranks of inferred template counts. In a later analysis, generation probabilities were computed with a VDJ recombination model fitted to out-of-frame rearrangements, and the resulting probabilities were checked against IGoR. In a later analysis, hypergeometric tests were used to score TCR-TCR, TCR-HLA and TCR-CMV co-occurrence, with a repertoire-size bias correction applied to TCR pairs. In a later analysis, false discovery rates were estimated by permuting HLA or CMV assignments 20 times. In a later analysis, co-occurring TCRs were grouped using DBSCAN, and TCRdist sequence similarity was added for clustering within HLA-allele-positive subsets. For co-occurrence clustering, repertoires with fewer than 30,000 or more than 120,000 public chains were excluded, along with about five repertoires with anomalous nucleotide sharing. TCRdb re-hosts the immuneACCESS table, in-frame sequences only. Its copies lack some clones; in the studies checked, an unresolved V gene accounts for under half of them, and the cause for the rest is not known. The V and J calls and clone size come from that table; D and trimming were worked out from the DNA. The table for this sample lists about 83,000 clones; around 81% of them were counted only once. Jointly, the top ten make up 5% to 7% of the sample.

Here the chain combines TRBV29-1 and TRBJ2-7, and 7 junction bases match TRBD2. The sequence came from a man between 18 and 35 years old in good health and CMV-seropositive. Sequenced sample: PBMCs. The CDR3 sequence is CSVALGGSRYEQYF. The base sequence is TGCAGCGTGGCCCTCGGCGGGAGTAGATACGAGCAGTACTTC.